This T cell receptor beta chain was identified during a study of beta chain features in type 1 diabetes. The CDR3 loop spans 14 amino acids. Germline CDR1 is SQVTM and CDR2 is ANQGSEA. The J segment lost 3 bases and the V segment lost 3 bases, leaving 8 bases of the junction unmatched. Every isolated RNA sample was fully reverse transcribed, so sequencing captured expressed TCRB transcripts. Data came from immunoSEQ multiplex PCR; TCRdb stores just in-frame clones and leaves some out. The sample consists of 390,000 or so clones, around 14% of them appearing once. Purity (above 95%) was reached by all sorted populations.

The clonotype comes from a man aged 30 to 45 in good health. The sample taken for sequencing was naive CD4+ T cells from blood. The V and J genes are TRBV29-1 and TRBJ2-7, with TRBD1 matching over 7 bases. CDR3 in amino acids: CSVDTRGPVYEQYF. CDR3 bases: TGCAGCGTTGATACAAGGGGGCCGGTCTACGAGCAGTACTTC.